What follows are 11 T cell receptor beta chains derived from one specimen sequenced in a study of regulatory T cells in long-lasting Graves disease. Through Arm-PCR of CDR3 regions and iRepertoire HTBI primers, TCR beta libraries were built. TCRdb redid the calling of the multiplex PCR reads with MiXCR, one entry per CDR3 protein. The data show 600,000 to 850,000 distinct CDR3 sequences, about 32% seen once. As to time point: persistent/refractory GD, antithyroid drugs over 5 years with positive TRAb. There was RNA extracted from PBMCs, and the TCR library was made from it. The source material was peripheral blood mononuclear cells (PBMCs), sampled when the disease was refractory, from a patient treated with antithyroid drugs. Source of these receptors: a female donor with Graves disease.

The V and J genes are TRBV10-3 and TRBJ1-2; D is perhaps TRBD1 (6 bases). Trimming took off 0 bases at V and 2 bases at J, with 13 bases between the two ends. The germline gives CDR1 ENHRY, CDR2 SYGVKD. The CDR3 extends over 16 amino acids. CDR3 sequence: CAISESTGLQNYGYTF. The CDR3 nucleotides are TGTGCCATCAGTGAGTCGACAGGTCTGCAGAACTATGGCTACACCTTC.

This clonotype appeared a few times. The chain links TRBV6-2 or TRBV6-3 to TRBJ2-5, with D perhaps TRBD1 (6 bases). The CDR3 runs to 15 residues. V lost 8 bases, J lost 2 bases, and 18 bases lay in between. Germline CDR1 MNHEY, CDR2 SVGEGT. The CDR3 region has the DNA TGTGCCAGCCGCCAGGGACATGCCCGTCAAGAGACCCAGTACTTC. It translates to CASRQGHARQETQYF.

This clonotype was counted ten times or more. The CDR3 bases are TGTGCCAGCAGTGGAGGGGAGATTGGCTACACCTTC. It translates to CASSGGEIGYTF. The V call is TRBV2, the J call TRBJ1-2; D possibly corresponds to TRBD1 (5 bases). Germline V gene sequence: CDR1 SNHLY, CDR2 FYNNEI. V gave up 4 bases and J gave up 7 bases, with 10 bases separating them. CDR3 length equals 12 residues.

This chain uses TRBV20-1 with TRBJ2-3; 9 positions match TRBD2. CDR3 length: 15 amino acids. Germline values: CDR1 DFQATT, CDR2 SNEGSKA (reference sequence). The ends lost 1 base at V and 1 base at J; junction bases unmatched: 3. As DNA, the CDR3 is TGCAGTGCTAGAGTGCTAGCGGGGCGCACAGATACGCAGTATTTT. It yields the protein CSARVLAGRTDTQYF.

Ten or more counts support this clonotype. The chain uses TRBV2 and TRBJ1-5; D perhaps matches TRBD1 (5 bases). V lost 6 bases, J lost 5 bases, and 11 bases lay in between. From germline, CDR1 is SNHLY and CDR2 FYNNEI. There are 13 residues in the CDR3. The CDR3 sequence is CASRGGDDQPQHF. The CDR3 DNA sequence: TGTGCCAGCAGAGGCGGGGACGATCAGCCCCAGCATTTT.

V gene TRBV7-3 combines with J gene TRBJ2-2, with D maybe TRBD1 (6 bases). The ends were cut back, 5 bases at V and 6 bases at J, with 13 bases in the middle. CDR3 size: 14 residues. Germline CDR1 is SGHTA and CDR2 is FQGTGA. The CDR3 nucleotides are TGTGCCAGCAGCCCAAACAGGGTGTCCGGGGAGCTGTTTTTT. Residues: CASSPNRVSGELFF.

This clonotype was found a few times. The rearrangement links TRBV7-9 to TRBJ2-2; 8 bases are a match to TRBD2. Trimming removed 7 bases from V and 4 bases from J; junction bases left unmatched: 5. CDR1 and CDR2 (germline): SEHNR, FQNEAQ (reference sequence). The CDR3 totals 14 residues. CDR3 DNA: TGTGCCAGCACCGCGGGGGGCCTCACCGGGGAGCTGTTTTTT. This codes for CASTAGGLTGELFF.

This clonotype has only a few counts. The rearrangement joins TRBV11-2 to TRBJ1-1, with TRBD1 identical over 9 bases. The germline V gene has CDR1 SGHAT and CDR2 FQNNGV. The V segment lost 1 base and the J segment 4 bases; nucleotides outside the gene matches: 7. This CDR3 contains 16 residues. CDR3 region: CASSLVTGGGGTEAFF. CDR3 nucleotide sequence: TGTGCCAGCAGCTTAGTGACAGGGGGTGGCGGCACTGAAGCTTTCTTT.

This clonotype was seen repeatedly, ten times or more. J is TRBJ1-1 and V is TRBV2; D remains unclear. Germline V gene lookup returns CDR1 SNHLY and CDR2 FYNNEI. This CDR3 has 15 amino acids. Trimming cost V 4 bases and J 1 base, with 13 bases left between them. CDR3: CASSVRPLGNTEAFF. As DNA, the CDR3 is TGTGCCAGCAGTGTCCGACCCCTGGGGAACACTGAAGCTTTCTTT.

The chain recombines TRBV6-1 with TRBJ1-6; D remains ambiguous. Germline V lookup: CDR1 MNHNS, CDR2 SASEGT. The CDR3 covers 15 residues. V lost 4 bases, J lost 5 bases, and 12 bases lay in between. The CDR3 bases are TGTGCCAGCAGTGCCCGGGGTACGCATAATTCACCCCTCCACTTT. This sequence encodes CASSARGTHNSPLHF.

This clonotype was picked up a small number of times. The chain carries TRBV2 and TRBJ2-2; D gene unclear. The CDR3 length is 15 residues. The germline V and J ends were trimmed by 3 bases and 4 bases, with 12 bases remaining between them. CDR1 and CDR2 (germline): SNHLY, FYNNEI. CDR3 in amino acids: CASSDWLESTGELFF. The CDR3 coding sequence is TGTGCCAGCAGTGATTGGCTAGAAAGCACCGGGGAGCTGTTTTTT.